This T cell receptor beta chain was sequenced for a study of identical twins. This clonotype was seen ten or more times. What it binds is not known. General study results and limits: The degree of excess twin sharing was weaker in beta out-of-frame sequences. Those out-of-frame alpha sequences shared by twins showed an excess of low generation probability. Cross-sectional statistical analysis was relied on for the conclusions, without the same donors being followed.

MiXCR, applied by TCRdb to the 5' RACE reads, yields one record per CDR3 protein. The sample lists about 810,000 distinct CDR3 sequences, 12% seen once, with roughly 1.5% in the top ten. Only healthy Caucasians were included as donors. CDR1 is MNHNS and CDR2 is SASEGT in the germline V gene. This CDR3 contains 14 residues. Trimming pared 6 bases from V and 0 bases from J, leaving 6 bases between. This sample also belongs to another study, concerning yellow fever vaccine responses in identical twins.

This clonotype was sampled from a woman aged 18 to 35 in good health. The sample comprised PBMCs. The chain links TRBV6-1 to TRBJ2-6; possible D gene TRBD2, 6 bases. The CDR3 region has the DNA TGTGCCAGCAGCGGGGGCTCTGGGGCCAACGTCCTGACTTTC. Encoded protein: CASSGGSGANVLTF.